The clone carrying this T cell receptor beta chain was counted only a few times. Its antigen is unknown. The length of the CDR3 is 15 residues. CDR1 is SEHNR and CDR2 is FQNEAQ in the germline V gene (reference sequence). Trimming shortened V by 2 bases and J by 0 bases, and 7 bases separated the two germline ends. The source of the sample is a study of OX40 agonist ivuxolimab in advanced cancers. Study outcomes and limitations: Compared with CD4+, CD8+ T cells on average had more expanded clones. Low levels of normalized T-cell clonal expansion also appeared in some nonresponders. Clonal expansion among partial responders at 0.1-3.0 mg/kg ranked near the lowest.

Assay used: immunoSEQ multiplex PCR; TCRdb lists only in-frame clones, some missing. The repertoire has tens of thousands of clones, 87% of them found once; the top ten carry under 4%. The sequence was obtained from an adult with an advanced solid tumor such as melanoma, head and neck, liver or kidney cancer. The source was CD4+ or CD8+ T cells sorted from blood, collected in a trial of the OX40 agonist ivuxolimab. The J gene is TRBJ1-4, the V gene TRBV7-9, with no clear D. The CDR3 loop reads CASSLPSTTNEKLFF. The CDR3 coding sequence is TGTGCCAGCAGCTTACCGAGTACAACTAATGAAAAACTGTTTTTT.